The entry below gives a single TCR beta chain sequence along with its context. Germline trimming cut 6 bases from V and 8 bases from J; bases unmatched to any gene: 10. Germline V gene sequence: CDR1 MNHEY, CDR2 SVGAGI. There are 15 residues in the CDR3. In the authors' workflow: Amplified reference gene primers provided the basis for estimating nucleated cell counts. Profiled with immunoSEQ multiplex PCR; TCRdb holds only in-frame clones, not every one. D and trimming come from the DNA, and the V and J calls and clone size come from that table. The data show 150,000 or so clones, around nine tenths seen once. This sample stems from a study of blood T cell repertoires in COVID-19. Study as a whole: The origin of the acute and convalescent COVID-19 samples was the United States, Italy and Spain. In each case, the material was cDNA or gDNA derived from T cells, B-cell-depleted T cells, or PBMCs.

This clonotype was obtained from a man in his 60s with active or convalescent COVID-19. The V gene is TRBV6-5, the J gene TRBJ1-4, with TRBD1 identical over 9 bases. Sequenced material: peripheral blood. CDR3 nucleotides: TGTGCCAGCAGGCCTCCGGGACAGGGTCGGGAAAAACTGTTTTTT. It encodes CASRPPGQGREKLFF.